The 5 T cell receptor beta chains below all came from one sample that was sequenced in a study of cytomegalovirus exposure and HLA in healthy donors. The study ran its PCR with 60 Vbeta and 13 Jbeta primers. Clones were read by immunoSEQ multiplex PCR, and TCRdb kept only the in-frame ones, dropping some. The clone table shows 40,000 or so clones, with the ten largest holding over 3%. The material sequenced was PBMCs. Source of these receptors: a young woman in good health and CMV-seropositive.

This chain connects TRBV6-5 to TRBJ1-2; D not resolved. V gave up 6 bases and J gave up 6 bases, with 20 bases separating them. Looked up from germline, CDR1 is MNHEY and CDR2 is SVGAGI. CDR3 length: 15 residues. The CDR3 DNA reads as TGTGCCAGCAGACCCCGGCGGGCCGTTCCTGATGGCTACACCTTC. The encoded protein is CASRPRRAVPDGYTF.

The V gene is TRBV10-3, the J gene TRBJ2-5, with 8 nucleotides matching TRBD1. Germline V gives CDR1 ENHRY, CDR2 SYGVKD. CDR3 length: 15 amino acids. The junction had 17 bases not matched to a gene; V was cut back by 10 bases and J by 7 bases. CDR3 loop: CATSGQGVPIGTQYF. The CDR3 DNA follows: TGTGCCACTTCCGGACAGGGCGTTCCTATAGGGACCCAGTACTTC.

The chain couples TRBV7-2 to TRBJ1-5; no definite D call. Germline lookup yields CDR1 SGHTA and CDR2 FQGNSA. CDR3 size: 14 residues. The V gene lost 8 bases and the J gene lost 8 bases, with 19 bases spanning the gap. CDR3 DNA sequence: TGTGCCAGCGGCCGAGCAGGCCCAACGGAGCCCCAGCATTTT. It encodes CASGRAGPTEPQHF.

The chain links TRBV5-1 to TRBJ2-7; D not resolved. The CDR3 has 16 residues. V lost 0 bases to trimming and J lost 1 base, with 14 bases between them. Germline V lookup: CDR1 SGHRS, CDR2 YFSETQ. The DNA of the CDR3 is TGCGCCAGCAGCTTGGGGGCCACGTCTATTTCCTACGAGCAGTACTTC. As protein: CASSLGATSISYEQYF. The complete variable domain, with remaining parts taken from reference TRBV5-1 and TRBJ2-7, reads KAGVTQTPRYLIKTRGQQVTLSCSPISGHRSVSWYQQTPGQGLQFLFEYFSETQRNKGNFPGRFSGRQFSNSRSEMNVSTLELGDSALYLCASSLGATSISYEQYFGPGTRLTVT.

J is TRBJ1-1 and V is TRBV2; 7 bases are a match to TRBD1. This CDR3 region has 13 residues. With 5 bases clipped from V and 5 bases from J, the junction kept 5 bases outside the gene matches. CDR1 and CDR2 from the germline V gene are SNHLY and FYNNEI. The CDR3 DNA sequence: TGTGCCAGCAGTAGAACAGGGGTTACTGAAGCTTTCTTT. It is translated as CASSRTGVTEAFF.